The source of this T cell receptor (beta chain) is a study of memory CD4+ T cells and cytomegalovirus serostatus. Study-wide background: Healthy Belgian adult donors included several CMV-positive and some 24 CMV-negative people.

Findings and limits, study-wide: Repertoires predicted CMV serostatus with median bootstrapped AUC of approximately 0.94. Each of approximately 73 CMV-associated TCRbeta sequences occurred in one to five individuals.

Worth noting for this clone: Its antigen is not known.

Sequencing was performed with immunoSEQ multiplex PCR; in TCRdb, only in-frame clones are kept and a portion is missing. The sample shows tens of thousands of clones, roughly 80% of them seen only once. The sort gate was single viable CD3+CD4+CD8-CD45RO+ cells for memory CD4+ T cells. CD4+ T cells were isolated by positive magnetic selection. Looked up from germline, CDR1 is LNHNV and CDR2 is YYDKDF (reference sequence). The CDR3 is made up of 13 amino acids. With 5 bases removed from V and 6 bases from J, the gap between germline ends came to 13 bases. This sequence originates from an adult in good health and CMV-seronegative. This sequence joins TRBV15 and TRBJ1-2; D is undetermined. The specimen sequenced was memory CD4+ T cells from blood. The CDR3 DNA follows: TGTGCCACCAGCGTCGGAGTGAGGGATGGCTACACCTTC. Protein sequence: CATSVGVRDGYTF.